This T cell receptor beta chain was recovered during a study of shared T cell receptors in the human thymus. Germline lookup yields CDR1 LNHNV and CDR2 YYDKDF (reference sequence). V lost 5 bases to trimming and J lost 8 bases; unmatched junction nucleotides: 6. The CDR3 has 14 amino acids. TCRdb keeps only in-frame clones here, not all; method: immunoSEQ multiplex PCR. The table records 650,000 to 950,000 clones, 70% to 90% of them present only once. These data were also reused for a study on human thymus T cells. This second study notes: Related work found strong thymic repertoire overlap between unrelated individuals.

This sequence joins TRBV15 and TRBJ2-1, with 10 positions matching TRBD1. The sequenced material came from thymocytes. The sequence derives from a girl younger than two with a congenital heart defect. For the CDR3, the DNA is TGTGCCACCAGCGGAGGACAGGGGGTCCATGAGCAGTTCTTC. The encoded protein is CATSGGQGVHEQFF.